These T cell receptor beta chains were read from a single sample in a study of cytomegalovirus exposure and HLA in healthy donors. Here immunoSEQ multiplex PCR was the method, and the copy in TCRdb shows in-frame clones only, minus some. The data show tens of thousands of clones, with more than 90% seen just once and roughly 3% held by the top ten. Source material: PBMCs. The receptor set was obtained from a woman between 18 and 29 years old in good health and CMV-seronegative. Each CDR3 is given with its conserved first and last residue. The D gene is left open where the match is weak. Part of the rows lack a size; the others show once, few, many or a class for expanded clones.

v_gene,j_gene,abundance,d_gene,CDR3aa,CDR3nt
TRBV27,TRBJ1-2,.,.,CASSLKPGHYGYTF,TGTGCCAGCAGTTTAAAACCAGGGCACTATGGCTACACCTTC
TRBV7-3,TRBJ2-3,few,TRBD2,CASSLTSGRAEDTQYF,TGTGCCAGCAGCCTGACTAGCGGGAGGGCCGAAGATACGCAGTATTTT
TRBV7-7,TRBJ2-3,.,.,CASSPGTGPGDTQYF,TGTGCCAGCAGCCCAGGTACAGGGCCTGGAGATACGCAGTATTTT
TRBV5-1,TRBJ2-3,few,.,CASSLARGIGTDTQYF,TGCGCCAGCAGCTTGGCGCGGGGAATAGGCACAGATACGCAGTATTTT
TRBV6-1,TRBJ2-1,.,TRBD2,CASSELAGSYNEQFF,TGTGCCAGCAGTGAACTAGCGGGCTCCTACAATGAGCAGTTCTTC
TRBV4-1,TRBJ1-3,.,.,CASSQVQGGGNTIYF,TGCGCCAGCAGCCAAGTGCAGGGTGGTGGAAACACCATATATTTT
TRBV4-1,TRBJ1-1,.,.,CASSLSRAARAGAFF,TGCGCCAGCAGCCTAAGTAGGGCAGCTCGGGCGGGAGCTTTCTTT
TRBV6-1,TRBJ1-4,.,TRBD1,CASSDGGGQGSEKLFF,TGTGCCAGCAGTGATGGGGGAGGACAGGGGAGCGAAAAACTGTTTTTT
TRBV30,TRBJ1-3,.,TRBD1,CAWSEGALSGNTIYF,TGTGCCTGGAGCGAGGGGGCGTTATCTGGAAACACCATATATTTT
TRBV6-1,TRBJ1-6,.,.,CASSERMSLHF,TGTGCCAGCAGTGAACGTATGTCCCTCCACTTT
TRBV5-8,TRBJ2-7,once,.,CASSFGSSYEQYF,TGTGCCAGCAGCTTCGGGAGCTCCTACGAGCAGTACTTC
TRBV10-3,TRBJ1-1,.,.,CAISNSDTEAFF,TGTGCCATCAGTAACAGTGACACTGAAGCTTTCTTT
TRBV11-2,TRBJ1-1,.,.,CASSKTTGRNAEAFF,TGTGCCAGCAGCAAAACCACAGGACGTAACGCTGAAGCTTTCTTT
TRBV28,TRBJ2-2,.,TRBD2,CASTRSRERVPRTRTGELFF,TGTGCCAGCACGAGGTCGCGGGAGCGAGTCCCAAGAACCCGCACCGGGGAGCTGTTTTTT
TRBV5-1,TRBJ2-7,.,.,CASSAGQSYEQYF,TGCGCCAGCAGCGCGGGACAGTCCTACGAGCAGTACTTC
TRBV7-2,TRBJ2-7,.,.,CASSLVGGPYEQYF,TGTGCCAGCAGCTTAGTGGGGGGGCCCTACGAGCAGTACTTC
TRBV7-9,TRBJ2-5,once,.,CASSPGQGGWEYQETQYF,TGTGCCAGCAGCCCCGGACAGGGAGGGTGGGAGTACCAAGAGACCCAGTACTTC
TRBV2,TRBJ1-2,once,TRBD1,CASTSQGTNYGYTF,TGTGCCAGCACCTCACAGGGGACTAACTATGGCTACACCTTC
TRBV5-6,TRBJ2-1,few,.,CASSLRRGPYNEQFF,TGTGCCAGCAGCTTGCGCAGGGGACCCTACAATGAGCAGTTCTTC
TRBV28,TRBJ2-7,.,.,CASSYSSEQYF,TGTGCCAGCAGTTACAGCAGCGAGCAGTACTTC
TRBV27,TRBJ1-6,once,TRBD1,CASSLSDRQSFDSPLHF,TGTGCCAGCAGTTTATCGGACAGGCAGTCTTTTGATTCACCCCTCCACTTT
TRBV28,TRBJ2-1,.,TRBD2,CASRLAGTYNEQFF,TGTGCCAGCAGGCTAGCGGGAACATACAATGAGCAGTTCTTC
TRBV7-9,TRBJ2-1,.,TRBD1,CASSLGTGTYNEQFF,TGTGCCAGCAGCTTAGGGACAGGGACCTACAATGAGCAGTTCTTC
TRBV12-5,TRBJ1-1,.,.,CASGLVSQLKNTEAFF,TGTGCTAGTGGTTTGGTATCCCAACTAAAGAACACTGAAGCTTTCTTT
TRBV2,TRBJ2-3,.,TRBD2,CASSVGTSGRDTQYF,TGTGCCAGCAGTGTTGGGACTAGCGGGAGAGATACGCAGTATTTT
TRBV25-1,TRBJ2-1,.,.,CATKSGGRYNEQFF,TGTGCCACCAAATCCGGAGGGCGCTACAATGAGCAGTTCTTC
TRBV21-1,TRBJ2-3,.,.,CASSKVLAGATDTQYF,TGTGCCAGCAGCAAAGTTCTAGCGGGAGCCACAGATACGCAGTATTTT
TRBV6-5,TRBJ1-4,.,.,CASSYLGGATNEKLFF,TGTGCCAGCAGTTACCTGGGGGGAGCAACTAATGAAAAACTGTTTTTT
TRBV5-1,TRBJ1-2,few,.,CASSLVSAESYGYTF,TGCGCCAGCAGCTTGGTTAGCGCCGAGAGTTATGGCTACACCTTC
TRBV7-6,TRBJ1-1,.,.,CASSSRTAAHEAFF,TGTGCCAGCAGCTCCCGGACAGCCGCACATGAAGCTTTCTTT
TRBV29-1,TRBJ2-1,.,TRBD2,CTMKVAGGLEQFF,TGCACCATGAAGGTAGCGGGAGGGCTCGAGCAGTTCTTC
TRBV9,TRBJ1-2,few,TRBD1,CASSVADRDYYGYTF,TGTGCCAGCAGCGTAGCTGACAGGGATTACTATGGCTACACCTTC
TRBV5-1,TRBJ2-7,.,.,CASSLDPLGEYEQYF,TGCGCCAGCAGCTTGGATCCACTAGGAGAATACGAGCAGTACTTC
TRBV7-9,TRBJ1-4,.,TRBD1,CSSSSQGVGEKLFF,TGTTCCAGCAGCTCTCAGGGGGTAGGAGAAAAACTGTTTTTT
TRBV19,TRBJ1-1,.,.,CASSINRGTEAFF,TGCGCCAGTAGTATTAACCGAGGAACTGAAGCTTTCTTT
TRBV11-2,TRBJ2-2,.,TRBD1,CASSLPEQGIGELFF,TGTGCCAGCAGCTTACCCGAACAGGGGATCGGGGAGCTGTTTTTT
TRBV2,TRBJ2-5,once,TRBD2,CATLRTSGAQETQYF,TGTGCCACCCTAAGGACTAGCGGGGCGCAAGAGACCCAGTACTTC
TRBV4-3,TRBJ1-2,.,.,CASSQGYQGRGYGYTF,TGCGCCAGCAGCCAAGGTTACCAGGGAAGAGGCTATGGCTACACCTTC
TRBV5-1,TRBJ2-1,once,.,CASSMVAHEQFF,TGCGCCAGCAGCATGGTAGCGCACGAGCAGTTCTTC
TRBV28,TRBJ2-5,.,TRBD2,CASRVNMGEGQGETQYF,TGTGCCAGCAGGGTCAATATGGGGGAGGGCCAAGGAGAGACCCAGTACTTC
TRBV5-8,TRBJ2-7,.,TRBD1,CASSLGDRGYEQYF,TGTGCCAGCAGCTTGGGGGACAGGGGGTACGAGCAGTACTTC
TRBV10-3,TRBJ2-4,.,TRBD2,CAISEVGTSGRGAKNIQYF,TGTGCCATCAGTGAGGTCGGGACTAGCGGGAGGGGTGCCAAAAACATTCAGTACTTC
TRBV28,TRBJ2-1,.,TRBD2,CASSDAGTSYIYEQFF,TGTGCCAGCAGCGACGCGGGGACTAGCTATATCTATGAGCAGTTCTTC
TRBV28,TRBJ2-1,once,TRBD2,CASSSAGTSVLNEQFF,TGTGCCAGCAGTTCCGCCGGGACTAGCGTTTTAAATGAGCAGTTCTTC
TRBV6-5,TRBJ1-1,.,.,CASSYLAGPTEAFF,TGTGCCAGCAGTTACTTGGCGGGTCCCACTGAAGCTTTCTTT
TRBV18,TRBJ2-3,.,TRBD1,CASSPMGQTRTDTQYF,TGTGCCAGCTCACCGATGGGACAGACCCGCACAGATACGCAGTATTTT
TRBV7-3,TRBJ2-2,.,.,CASSLSAALITGELFF,TGTGCCAGCAGCTTATCGGCGGCCCTAATCACCGGGGAGCTGTTTTTT
TRBV7-9,TRBJ1-1,.,.,CASSLERVLLNTEAFF,TGTGCCAGCAGCTTAGAAAGAGTCCTTTTGAACACTGAAGCTTTCTTT
TRBV19,TRBJ1-1,large,.,CASKIQMNTEAFF,TGTGCCAGTAAGATACAGATGAACACTGAAGCTTTCTTT
TRBV5-1,TRBJ1-2,once,TRBD1,CASSSSGQGNYGYTF,TGCGCCAGCAGCTCTTCGGGACAGGGCAACTATGGCTACACCTTC
TRBV27,TRBJ2-7,.,.,CASSLGGSRREQYF,TGTGCCAGCAGTTTAGGAGGGAGTCGGCGCGAGCAGTACTTC
TRBV27,TRBJ2-1,.,TRBD2,CASSPDLAGGPHVGNEQFF,TGTGCCAGCAGTCCAGATCTAGCGGGAGGGCCTCACGTGGGAAATGAGCAGTTCTTC
TRBV4-3,TRBJ1-1,once,.,CASSQEKNTNTEAFF,TGCGCCAGCAGCCAAGAGAAGAACACGAACACTGAAGCTTTCTTT
TRBV4-1,TRBJ2-7,.,TRBD2,CASSQDSGGSYEQYF,TGCGCCAGCAGCCAAGACTCCGGGGGGTCCTACGAGCAGTACTTC
TRBV30,TRBJ2-3,.,TRBD2,CALGRAGGATDTQYF,TGTGCCCTGGGTAGGGCGGGAGGGGCGACAGATACGCAGTATTTT